This T cell receptor (gamma chain) was recovered during a study of Vδ1+ human thymocytes (dated by TCRdb to the late 2010s). Background for the entire study: mRNA-level TRG and TRD CDR3 repertoires of highly purified Vdelta1+ thymocytes from young children were characterised as a data resource. Validation of the multiplex-based CDR3 amplicon strategy against 5'RACE-based CDR3 amplicon generation methods had been performed previously. Overall study outcomes, separate from this receptor: Because unexpected Vdelta2 sequences could lead to misinterpretation of bulk repertoire data, the authors recommended using highly purified populations and validating at the single-cell level. Even though sort purity was high, roughly 20% of thymic TRD sequences were Vdelta2 (and few were Vdelta3), which was not the case for the peripheral blood Vdelta1+ controls. Because no clustering by age or sex was seen, donors were not stratified by age or sex in the analyses. In contrast to oligoclonal peripheral blood repertoires, thymic TRG and TRD repertoires appeared to be highly polyclonal with Gaussian CDR3 length distributions. Numerous TRG clonotypes were shared among donors (up to roughly 7x10^3), while TRD repertoires were essentially private (a maximum of about 100 shared).

RNA was extracted with the RNeasy mini kit and reverse transcribed using Superscript III. Multiplex PCR was used to generate CDR3 amplicons, with pooled V-gene forward primers and a constant-region reverse primer carrying Illumina adaptor overhangs. After gel purification, the amplicons were indexed with Nextera index primers over roughly 8 extra PCR cycles and then purified using AMPure XP beads. Sequencing of libraries was performed on an Illumina MiSeq using paired-end 250 bp reads, dual indexing and a roughly 21% PhiX spike-in. On the authors' methods: Reads were quality checked with FastQC, and TRG read pairs were merged with ea-utils fastq-join. Sequences were annotated with IMGT/HighV-QUEST, keeping only productive sequences with unambiguous V-gene assignment; clonotypes were defined by identical CDR3 sequence. For downstream analysis, the tools were VDJtools 1.1.1, tcR 2.2.3, Treemap and vegan Shannon diversity in R 3.4.4. TCRdb processed the public reads again with the CATT caller, after which rows with matching DNA were combined. These V and J calls rely on TCRdb rather than the paper's analysis. For this sample there are tens of thousands of gamma-chain clones; roughly 13% appear just once. Under 2.5% of the sample rests with the top ten.

Thymic samples were depleted of alphabeta T cells, then CD3+ TCRVdelta1+ TCRVdelta2- thymocytes were FACS-sorted. The purity of the sorted Vdelta1+ thymocytes was between roughly 98% and 99.6%. The thymic specimens were obtained from 7 or 8 paediatric patients, aged roughly 5 days to 16 months, who were having corrective cardiac surgery. Thymic tissue was dispersed and mononuclear cells isolated on a Histopaque-1077 density gradient. Staining used anti-TCRVdelta1 clone TS8.2, anti-TCRVdelta2 clone B6, anti-CD3 clone HIT3a and anti-TCRalphabeta clone IP26 antibodies. Unmatched junction bases come to 5, with V trimmed by 4 bases and J by 11 bases. The germline V gene (reference sequence) yields GITISATS for CDR1 and ISYDGTV for CDR2. The CDR3 runs 10 amino acids, cysteine and phenylalanine included. The read is trimmed to its CDR3 DNA, 30 bases read in frame from base 1. Points on this clone: What this receptor recognizes is not known. Base qualities are missing; no much larger clone stands one base away. The sample holds other DNA sequences that translate to the same CDR3.

This TCR came from a child less than two years old who had congenital heart surgery. Sequences were obtained from Vdelta1+ gamma-delta thymocytes from the thymus. Explained via the paper, the cell subset or site label denotes: FACS-sorted CD3+ TCRalphabeta- TCRVdelta1+ TCRVdelta2- thymocytes. The chain was built from TRGV9 and TRGJ1 or TRGJ2. The DNA sequence is as follows: TGTGCCTTGTGGGAAAAGGAGAAACTCTTT. This codes for CALWEKEKLF.